This TCR beta chain is drawn from a study of cytomegalovirus exposure and HLA in healthy donors. This clone has only one observation. 13 Jbeta primers and 60 Vbeta primers were used for the PCR. Profiling relied on immunoSEQ multiplex PCR, and the TCRdb table lists in-frame clones only, not all of them. The sample includes 45,000 to 75,000 clones, around 70% of them seen just once. The germline gives CDR1 KGHSH, CDR2 LQKENI. V shed 3 bases and J 11 bases; nucleotides not matched to a gene: 16. CDR3 length: 16 amino acids. The specimen sequenced was PBMCs. The chain joins TRBV18 to TRBJ2-5; 9 bases are shared with TRBD2. The TCR sequence derives from a woman in her sixties or seventies in good health and CMV-seropositive. In DNA, the CDR3 is TGTGCCAGCTCACCGCTGCGGGTAGCGGGGGCAGGGGAGCAGTACTTC. Its protein product is CASSPLRVAGAGEQYF.